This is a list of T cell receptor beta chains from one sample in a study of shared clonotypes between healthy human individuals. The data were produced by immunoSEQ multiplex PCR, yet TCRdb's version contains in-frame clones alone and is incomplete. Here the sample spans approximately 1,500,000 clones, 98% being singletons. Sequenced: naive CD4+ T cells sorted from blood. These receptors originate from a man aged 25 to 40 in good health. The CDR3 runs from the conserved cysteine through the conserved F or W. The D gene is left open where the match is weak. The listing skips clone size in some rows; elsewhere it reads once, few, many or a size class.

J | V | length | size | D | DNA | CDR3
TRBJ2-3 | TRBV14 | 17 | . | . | TGTGCCAGCAGCCAGCATACAGGGCGGATGGGCACAGATACGCAGTATTTT | CASSQHTGRMGTDTQYF
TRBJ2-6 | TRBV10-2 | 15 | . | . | TGCGCCAGCAGTGCTGGGGGGTCTGGGGCCAACGTCCTGACTTTC | CASSAGGSGANVLTF
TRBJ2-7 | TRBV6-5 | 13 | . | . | TGTGCCAGCAGTTGGGGCAGGGTGGGTGAGCAGTACTTC | CASSWGRVGEQYF
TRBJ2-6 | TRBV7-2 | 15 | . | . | TGTGCCAGCAGCTCAAGGGGGGCTGGGGCCAACGTCCTGACTTTC | CASSSRGAGANVLTF
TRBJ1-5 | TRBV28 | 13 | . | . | TGTGCCAGCAGCTACCGGACCTTACAGCCCCAGCATTTT | CASSYRTLQPQHF
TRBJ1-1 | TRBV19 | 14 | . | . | TGTGCCAGTAGTATAGTTTCAGGGTATACTGAAGCTTTCTTT | CASSIVSGYTEAFF
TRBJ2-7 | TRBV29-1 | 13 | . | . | TGCAGCGTTTGCGTGGGCGGCTCCTACGAGCAGTACTTC | CSVCVGGSYEQYF
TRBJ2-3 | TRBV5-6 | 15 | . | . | TGTGCCAGCAGCTTGGCCGGGGTTATGACAGATACGCAGTATTTT | CASSLAGVMTDTQYF
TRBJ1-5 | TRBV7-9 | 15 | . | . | TGTGCCAGCAGCTCGGAGGGGGGGAGCAATCAGCCCCAGCATTTT | CASSSEGGSNQPQHF
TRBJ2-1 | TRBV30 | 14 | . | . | TGTGCCTGGAGTGTAACGCAGGGGTACAATGAGCAGTTCTTC | CAWSVTQGYNEQFF
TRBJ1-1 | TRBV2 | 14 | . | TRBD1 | TGTGCCAGCACCACGACAGGGGGAGGCACTGAAGCTTTCTTT | CASTTTGGGTEAFF
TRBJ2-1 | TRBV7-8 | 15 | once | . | TGTGCCAGCAGCTCCTACGGGCCTAAAGACAATGAGCAGTTCTTC | CASSSYGPKDNEQFF
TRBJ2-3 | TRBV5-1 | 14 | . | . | TGCGCCAGCAGCTCGTTAGGGGCAGCAGATACGCAGTATTTT | CASSSLGAADTQYF
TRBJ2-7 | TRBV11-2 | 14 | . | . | TGTGCCAGCAGCTTCGGACAGGGAGGGAACGAGCAGTACTTC | CASSFGQGGNEQYF
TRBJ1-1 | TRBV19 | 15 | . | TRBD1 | TGTGCCAGTAGTATAGATCGGACAGGGAACACTGAAGCTTTCTTT | CASSIDRTGNTEAFF
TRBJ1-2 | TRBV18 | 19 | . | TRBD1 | TGTGCCAGCTCACCTTTAGGACAGGGACCTAGTTCCACTAACTATGGCTACACCTTC | CASSPLGQGPSSTNYGYTF
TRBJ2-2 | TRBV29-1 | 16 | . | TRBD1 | TGCAGCGTTGGCCCCGGGACAGGGGAAGCGTATGGGGAGCTGTTTTTT | CSVGPGTGEAYGELFF
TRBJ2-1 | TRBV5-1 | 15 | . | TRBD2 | TGCGCCAGCAGCTTGGTACTAGCGGGAGACAATGAGCAGTTCTTC | CASSLVLAGDNEQFF
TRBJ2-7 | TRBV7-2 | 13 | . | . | TGTGCCAGCAGCTTAGGACTAAGGGACGAGCAGTACTTC | CASSLGLRDEQYF
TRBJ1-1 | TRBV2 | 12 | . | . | TGTGCCAGCAGTGACCTGGGACACGAAGCTTTCTTT | CASSDLGHEAFF
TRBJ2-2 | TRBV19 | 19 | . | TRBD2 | TGTGCCAGTAGTAGGGTGGGGACTAGCGGGAGGACGAACACCGGGGAGCTGTTTTTT | CASSRVGTSGRTNTGELFF
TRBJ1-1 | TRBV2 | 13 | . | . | TGTGCCAGTCGCGGACGGAGCCTAACTGAAGCTTTCTTT | CASRGRSLTEAFF
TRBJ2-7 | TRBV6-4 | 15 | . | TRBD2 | TGTGCCAGCAGACCCTCCTTGAGCGGGACCTACGAGCAGTACTTC | CASRPSLSGTYEQYF
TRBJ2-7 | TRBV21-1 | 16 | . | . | TGTGCCAGCGGAAACCATGAACAAGACATCCCCTACGAGCAGTACTTC | CASGNHEQDIPYEQYF
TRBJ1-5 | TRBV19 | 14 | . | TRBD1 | TGTGCCACCACCGACAGGGGGCTCAATCAGCCCCAGCATTTT | CATTDRGLNQPQHF
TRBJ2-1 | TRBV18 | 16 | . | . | TGTGCCAGCTCACCCCCTAACAGGAGAGATTACAATGAGCAGTTCTTC | CASSPPNRRDYNEQFF
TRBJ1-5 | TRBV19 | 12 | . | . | TGTGCCAGTAGGGACGGCAATCAGCCCCAGCATTTT | CASRDGNQPQHF
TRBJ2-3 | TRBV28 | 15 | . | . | TGTGCCAGCAGTTTTGGCGCAGGCCCGCGGGATACGCAGTATTTT | CASSFGAGPRDTQYF
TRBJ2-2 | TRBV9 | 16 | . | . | TGTGCCAGCAGCGACGGGGCTAGGATGAACACCGGGGAGCTGTTTTTT | CASSDGARMNTGELFF
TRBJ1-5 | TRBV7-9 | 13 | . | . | TGTGCCAGCAGCTTTTCTATGGGTCAGCCCCAGCATTTT | CASSFSMGQPQHF
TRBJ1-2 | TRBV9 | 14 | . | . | TGTGCCAGCAGCGGTCAGTTGGGGGTCTATGGCTACACCTTC | CASSGQLGVYGYTF
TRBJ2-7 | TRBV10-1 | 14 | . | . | TGCGCCAGCAGTGACCAGGGACCGGACTACGAGCAGTACTTC | CASSDQGPDYEQYF
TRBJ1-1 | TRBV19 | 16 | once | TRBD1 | TGTGCCAGTAGTATAGACCTCGGGACAGCGGAGACTGAAGCTTTCTTT | CASSIDLGTAETEAFF
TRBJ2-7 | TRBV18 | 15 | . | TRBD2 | TGTGCCAGCTCCCAAAGACTAGCGGGAGTCTACGAGCAGTACTTC | CASSQRLAGVYEQYF
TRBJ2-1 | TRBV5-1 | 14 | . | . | TGCGCCAGCAGCTTGGGGCAGCGCCCCTATGAGCAGTTCTTC | CASSLGQRPYEQFF
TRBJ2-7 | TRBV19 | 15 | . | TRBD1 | TGTGCCAGTAGTGACCAGGGGGCAGTCTCCTACGAGCAGTACTTC | CASSDQGAVSYEQYF